The following is a T cell receptor beta chain sequence with its context. Germline V gives CDR1 SEHNR, CDR2 FQNEAQ (reference sequence). This CDR3 comprises 15 residues. V was pared by 5 bases and J by 6 bases, with 8 bases of the junction left unmatched. The data were taken from a study of cytomegalovirus exposure and HLA in healthy donors. PCR amplification relied on 60 Vbeta primers (plus 13 Jbeta primers). The data were produced by immunoSEQ multiplex PCR, yet TCRdb's version contains in-frame clones alone and is incomplete. In all, the sample yields about 100,000 clones. Sequencing was done on a sample of PBMCs. This receptor was taken from a man aged 50-60 years in good health and CMV-seronegative. The rearrangement uses TRBV7-9 and TRBJ2-2, with TRBD2 matching 8 bases. The CDR3 DNA follows: TGTGCCAGCAGCCAAAGATCGGGGGGGGCCGGGGAGCTGTTTTTT. Translation: CASSQRSGGAGELFF.